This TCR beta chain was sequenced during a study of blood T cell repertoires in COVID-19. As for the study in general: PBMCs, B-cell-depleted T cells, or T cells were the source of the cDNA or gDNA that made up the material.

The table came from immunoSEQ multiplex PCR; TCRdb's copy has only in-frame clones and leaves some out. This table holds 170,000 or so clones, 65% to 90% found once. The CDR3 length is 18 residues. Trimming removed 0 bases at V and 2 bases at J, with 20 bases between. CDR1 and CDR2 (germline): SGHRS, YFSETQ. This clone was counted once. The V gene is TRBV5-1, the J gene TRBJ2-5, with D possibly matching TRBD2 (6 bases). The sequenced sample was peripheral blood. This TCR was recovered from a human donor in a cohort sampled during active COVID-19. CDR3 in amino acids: CASSLAPTGTSSQETQYF. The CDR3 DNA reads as TGCGCCAGCAGCTTGGCACCCACGGGGACTTCAAGTCAAGAGACCCAGTACTTC.